Each of the 4 T cell receptor beta chains below was sequenced from the same sample in a study of shared clonotypes between healthy human individuals. Sequencing used immunoSEQ multiplex PCR; TCRdb keeps in-frame clones, though not all of them. The sample holds about 2.5 million clones; roughly 92% are singletons and the top ten take 0.37%. Sequenced: naive CD4+ T cells from PBMCs. Subset denoted: CD45RA+ positively selected. The receptors come from a man aged 18-30 years in good health. Some clones in this sample may be carry-over from other donors' samples.

This clone turned up a few times. The chain couples TRBV30 to TRBJ1-1; the D is unclear. Trimming stripped 0 bases from V and 2 bases from J, with 10 bases between. In germline, CDR1 is GTSNPN, CDR2 SVGIG (reference sequence). The CDR3 runs 14 residues. The CDR3 nucleotides are TGTGCCTGGAGTGTATTCTCGGGAAACACTGAAGCTTTCTTT. Protein sequence: CAWSVFSGNTEAFF.

This clone was observed a handful of times. The CDR3, as DNA: TGTGCCAGCAGCGTAGTGGGGGGATTCACTGAAGCTTTCTTT. Amino acid sequence: CASSVVGGFTEAFF. This chain joins TRBV9 and TRBJ1-1; D possibly corresponds to TRBD1 (5 bases). The CDR3 is 14 amino acids. Deletions cut 0 bases from V and 4 bases from J, with 10 bases between. Germline CDR1 is SGDLS and CDR2 is YYNGEE.

The chain employs TRBV21-1 and TRBJ2-7; the listed D gene, TRBD2, was not tested against the DNA. TRBV21-1 is marked as a pseudogene. CDR3 length: 19 residues. The CDR3 loop is CASSKKGPRTSGRGNEQYF. The CDR3 DNA reads as TGTGCCAGCAGCAAGAAAGGTCCCAGGACTAGCGGGAGGGGTAACGAGCAGTACTTC.

V usage is TRBV5-6 and J usage is TRBJ1-2; maybe TRBD1 (5 bases). The germline V gene encodes CDR1 SGHDT and CDR2 YYEEEE. The CDR3 sequence is 16 residues long. V lost 5 bases and J lost 5, with 22 bases in between. The CDR3: CASSQVLDYGGYGYTF. The CDR3, as DNA: TGTGCCAGCAGTCAAGTATTGGATTACGGGGGGTATGGCTACACCTTC.